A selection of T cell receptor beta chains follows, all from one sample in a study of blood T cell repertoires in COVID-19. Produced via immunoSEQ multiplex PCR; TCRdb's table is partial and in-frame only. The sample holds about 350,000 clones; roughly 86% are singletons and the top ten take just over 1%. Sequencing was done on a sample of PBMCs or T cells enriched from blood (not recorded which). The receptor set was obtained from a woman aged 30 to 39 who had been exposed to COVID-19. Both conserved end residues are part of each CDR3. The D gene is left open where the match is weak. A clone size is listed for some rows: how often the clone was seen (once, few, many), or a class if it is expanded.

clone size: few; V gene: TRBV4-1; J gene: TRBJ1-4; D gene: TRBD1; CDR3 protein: CASSNGDRDSEKLFF; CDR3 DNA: TGCGCCAGCAGCAACGGGGACAGGGATAGCGAAAAACTGTTTTTT
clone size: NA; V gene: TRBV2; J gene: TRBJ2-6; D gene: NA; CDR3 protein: CANSDSPDSGANVLTF; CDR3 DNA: TGTGCCAACTCGGACAGCCCTGACTCTGGGGCCAACGTCCTGACTTTC
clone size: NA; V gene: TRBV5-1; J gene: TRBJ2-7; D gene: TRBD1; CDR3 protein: CASRGQDRAPYEQYF; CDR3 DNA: TGCGCCAGCAGGGGTCAAGACAGGGCCCCCTACGAGCAGTACTTC
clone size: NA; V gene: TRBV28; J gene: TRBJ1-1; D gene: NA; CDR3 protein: CASSHPVRAVEAFF; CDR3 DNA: TGTGCCAGCAGTCACCCGGTGAGGGCCGTAGAAGCTTTCTTT
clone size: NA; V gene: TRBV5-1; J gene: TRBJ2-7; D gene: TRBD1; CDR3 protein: CASTPGDRAPYEQYF; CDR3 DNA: TGCGCCAGCACACCCGGGGACAGGGCACCCTACGAGCAGTACTTC
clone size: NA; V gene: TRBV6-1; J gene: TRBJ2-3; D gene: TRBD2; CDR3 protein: CASSERGGKDTQYF; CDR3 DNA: TGTGCCAGCAGTGAACGGGGAGGGAAAGATACGCAGTATTTT
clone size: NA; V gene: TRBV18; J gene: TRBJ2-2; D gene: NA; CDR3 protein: CASSPKNTGELFF; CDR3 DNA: TGTGCCAGCTCACCCAAGAACACCGGGGAGCTGTTTTTT
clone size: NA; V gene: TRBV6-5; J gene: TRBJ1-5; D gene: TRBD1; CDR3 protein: CASSRGLNSNQPQHF; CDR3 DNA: TGTGCCAGCAGTAGGGGGCTAAACAGCAATCAGCCCCAGCATTTT
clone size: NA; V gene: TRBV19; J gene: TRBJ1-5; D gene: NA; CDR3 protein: CASESGQPQHF; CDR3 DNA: TGTGCCAGTGAGTCGGGTCAGCCCCAGCATTTT
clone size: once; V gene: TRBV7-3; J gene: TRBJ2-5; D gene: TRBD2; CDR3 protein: CASSPRAGTSRETQYF; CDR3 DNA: TGTGCCAGCAGCCCAAGGGCCGGGACTAGCCGAGAGACCCAGTACTTC
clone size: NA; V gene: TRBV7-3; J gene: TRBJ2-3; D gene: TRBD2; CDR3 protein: CASSPGLAGVGTDTQYF; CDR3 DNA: TGTGCCAGCAGCCCCGGACTAGCGGGAGTAGGGACAGATACGCAGTATTTT
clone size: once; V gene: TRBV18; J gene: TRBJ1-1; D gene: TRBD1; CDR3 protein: CASSPGTGVGNTEAFF; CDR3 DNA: TGTGCCAGCTCACCGGGGACAGGCGTGGGGAACACTGAAGCTTTCTTT
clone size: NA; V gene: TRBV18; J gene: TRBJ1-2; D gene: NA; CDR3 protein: CASSLEGRGYTF; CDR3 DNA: TGTGCCAGCTCCCTCGAGGGAAGGGGCTACACCTTC
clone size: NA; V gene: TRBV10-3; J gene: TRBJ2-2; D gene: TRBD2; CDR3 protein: CAIMGLASGELFF; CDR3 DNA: TGTGCCATCATGGGACTAGCCTCCGGGGAGCTGTTTTTT
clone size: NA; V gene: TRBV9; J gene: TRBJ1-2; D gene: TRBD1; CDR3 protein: CASSATGQSGTSEGYTF; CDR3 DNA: TGTGCCAGCAGCGCGACGGGACAGTCCGGGACCTCGGAAGGCTACACCTTC
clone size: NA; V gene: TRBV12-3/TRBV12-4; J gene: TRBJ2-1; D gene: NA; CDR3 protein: CATRMGGEQFF; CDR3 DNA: TGCGCGACTAGGATGGGGGGTGAGCAGTTCTTC
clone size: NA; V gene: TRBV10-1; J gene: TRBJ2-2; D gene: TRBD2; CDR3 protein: CASSEAGTGTGELFF; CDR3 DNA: TGCGCCAGCAGTGAAGCGGGGACGGGCACCGGGGAGCTGTTTTTT
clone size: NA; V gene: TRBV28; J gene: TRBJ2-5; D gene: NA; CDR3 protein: CASSSDRLQETQYF; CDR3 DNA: TGTGCCAGCAGTTCAGACAGGTTACAAGAGACCCAGTACTTC
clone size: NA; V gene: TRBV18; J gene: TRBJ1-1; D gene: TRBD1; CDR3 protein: CASSPLSQGASRTEAFF; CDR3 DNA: TGTGCCAGCTCACCACTAAGCCAGGGGGCGTCTCGCACTGAAGCTTTCTTT
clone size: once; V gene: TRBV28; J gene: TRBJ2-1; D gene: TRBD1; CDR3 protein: CASITQGDNEQFF; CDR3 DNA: TGTGCCAGCATAACCCAGGGGGACAATGAGCAGTTCTTC
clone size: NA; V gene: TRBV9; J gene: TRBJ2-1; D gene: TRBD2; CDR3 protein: CASSVRLAGSHNEQFF; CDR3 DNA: TGTGCCAGCAGCGTGAGACTAGCGGGATCGCACAATGAGCAGTTCTTC
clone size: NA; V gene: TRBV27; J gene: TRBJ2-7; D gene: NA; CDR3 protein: CASSSVLDEQYF; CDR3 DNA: TGTGCCAGCAGTTCAGTACTAGACGAGCAGTACTTC